This T cell receptor beta chain was captured in a study of CD8 T cells in Susac syndrome. The study's findings and limits: The authors acknowledged that their TCR sequencing and HLA analysis involved a relatively small number of individuals.

Germline CDR1 reads MDHEN; CDR2 reads SYDVKM. V was cut by 8 bases and J by 6 bases, with 13 bases left in between. The CDR3 extends over 12 amino acids. Comment on this clonotype: Its target is not known.

An input of about 0.45 to 1 ug of RNA was subjected to reverse transcription using random hexamers. Multiplex PCR with immunoSEQ amplified the TCR beta CDR3 across 54 Vbeta and 13 Jbeta. Using its own MiXCR run on the immunoSEQ multiplex PCR reads, TCRdb lists one record per CDR3 protein. The data hold about 190,000 distinct CDR3 sequences, with approximately 93% observed a single time. Blood CD8+ and CD4+ T cells underwent high-throughput TCR beta sequencing. Controls were drawn from healthy donors and were matched for age and sex. The chain is built from TRBV28 and TRBJ1-1, with a possible D match to TRBD1 (5 bases). What was sequenced was CD4+ T cells from PBMCs. This clonotype originated in a human donor in good health. The CDR3 protein is CASVEGMAEAFF. The CDR3 bases are TGTGCCAGCGTGGAGGGGATGGCTGAAGCTTTCTTT.